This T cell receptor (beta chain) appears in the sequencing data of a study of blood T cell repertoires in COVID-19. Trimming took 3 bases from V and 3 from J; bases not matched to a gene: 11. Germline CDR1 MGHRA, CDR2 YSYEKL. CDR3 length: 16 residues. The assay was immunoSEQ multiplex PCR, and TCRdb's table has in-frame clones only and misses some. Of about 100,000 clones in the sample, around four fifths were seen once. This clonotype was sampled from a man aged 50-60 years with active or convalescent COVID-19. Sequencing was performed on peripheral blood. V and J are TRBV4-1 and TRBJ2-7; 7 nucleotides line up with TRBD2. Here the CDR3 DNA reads TGCGCCAGCAGCCAGGATAGCGGGCGCGGAAACTACGAGCAGTACTTC. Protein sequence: CASSQDSGRGNYEQYF.